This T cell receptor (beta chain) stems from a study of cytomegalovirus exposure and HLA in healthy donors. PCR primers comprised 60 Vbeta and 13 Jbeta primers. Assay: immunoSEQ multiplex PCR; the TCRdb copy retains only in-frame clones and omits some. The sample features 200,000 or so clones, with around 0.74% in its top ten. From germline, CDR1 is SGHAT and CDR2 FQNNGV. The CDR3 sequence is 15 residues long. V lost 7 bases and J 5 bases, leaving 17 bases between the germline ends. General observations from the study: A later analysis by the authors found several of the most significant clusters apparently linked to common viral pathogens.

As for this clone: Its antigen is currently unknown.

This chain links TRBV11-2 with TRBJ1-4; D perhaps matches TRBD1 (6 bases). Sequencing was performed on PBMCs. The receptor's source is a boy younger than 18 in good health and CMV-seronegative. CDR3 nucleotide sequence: TGTGCCAGCACCAAAGGTGACAGGACAAATGAAAAACTGTTTTTT. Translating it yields CASTKGDRTNEKLFF.